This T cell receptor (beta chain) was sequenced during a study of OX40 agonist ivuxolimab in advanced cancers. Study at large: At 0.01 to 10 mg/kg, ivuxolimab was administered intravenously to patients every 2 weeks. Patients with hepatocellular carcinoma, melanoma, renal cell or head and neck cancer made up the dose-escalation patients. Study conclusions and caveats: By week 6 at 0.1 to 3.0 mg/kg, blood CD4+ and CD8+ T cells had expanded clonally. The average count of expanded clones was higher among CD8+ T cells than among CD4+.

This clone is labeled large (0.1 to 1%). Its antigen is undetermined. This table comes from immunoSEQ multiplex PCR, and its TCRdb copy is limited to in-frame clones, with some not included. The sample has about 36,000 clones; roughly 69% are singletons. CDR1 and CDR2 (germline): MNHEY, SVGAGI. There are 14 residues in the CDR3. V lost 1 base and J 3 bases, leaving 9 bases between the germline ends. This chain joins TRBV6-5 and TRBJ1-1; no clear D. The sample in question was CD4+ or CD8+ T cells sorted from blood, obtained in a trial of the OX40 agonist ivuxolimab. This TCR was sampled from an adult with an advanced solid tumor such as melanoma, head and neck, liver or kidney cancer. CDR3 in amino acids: CASSYFPVDTEAFF. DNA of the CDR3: TGTGCCAGCAGTTACTTTCCCGTGGACACTGAAGCTTTCTTT.